This TCR beta chain was sequenced in a study of T cells in Graves' hyperthyroidism and ophthalmopathy. TCR beta CDR3 sequences were amplified from RNA transcripts. In the first-round RT-PCR of the TCR CDR3, the HTBI primer set was used. TCRdb itself ran the multiplex PCR reads through MiXCR, one entry per CDR3 protein. The table lists about 300,000 distinct CDR3 sequences, 10% to 15% of them singletons. The CDR3 loop spans 15 amino acids. Trimming stripped 6 bases from V and 1 base from J, with 15 bases between. Points from the study as a whole: The model foresaw ophthalmopathy a median around 6.8 months prior to onset. Most thyroid clonotypes expanded above 0.001 appeared in blood too.

As for this clonotype: What it binds is unknown.

The receptor's source is a woman in her thirties with Graves' hyperthyroidism that later progressed to Graves' ophthalmopathy. The chain couples TRBV5-7 to TRBJ2-3, with D unresolved. TRBV5-7 is sorted into the ORF group, with uncertain function. Sequenced: blood. The CDR3 nucleotides read TGTGCCAGCAACCCCACCCTTGGGGGCACAGATACGCAGTATTTT. Residues: CASNPTLGGTDTQYF.